This TCR beta chain was observed in a study of blood T cell repertoires in COVID-19. For the study at large: Samples came from the United States, Italy and Spain, spanning acute and convalescent COVID-19. Nucleic acid was either cDNA or gDNA, and it came from T cells, B-cell-depleted T cells, or PBMCs.

This CDR3 contains 17 residues. Unmatched junction bases numbered 9, after V lost 1 base and J lost 8 bases. CDR1 and CDR2 from the germline V gene are LGHNA and YNFKEQ. Profiled with immunoSEQ multiplex PCR; TCRdb holds only in-frame clones, not every one. This table has roughly 200,000 clones, about 88% appearing once. Sequencing input: PBMCs or T cells enriched from blood (not recorded which). The rearrangement uses TRBV4-2 and TRBJ1-6; 9 nucleotides line up with TRBD1. The TCR sequence derives from a woman in her forties in a cohort exposed to, infected with or recovered from COVID-19 (not recorded which). CDR3 sequence: CASSQGRGTGGDSPLHF. CDR3 in DNA: TGTGCCAGCAGCCAAGGACGGGGAACAGGGGGCGATTCACCCCTCCACTTT.